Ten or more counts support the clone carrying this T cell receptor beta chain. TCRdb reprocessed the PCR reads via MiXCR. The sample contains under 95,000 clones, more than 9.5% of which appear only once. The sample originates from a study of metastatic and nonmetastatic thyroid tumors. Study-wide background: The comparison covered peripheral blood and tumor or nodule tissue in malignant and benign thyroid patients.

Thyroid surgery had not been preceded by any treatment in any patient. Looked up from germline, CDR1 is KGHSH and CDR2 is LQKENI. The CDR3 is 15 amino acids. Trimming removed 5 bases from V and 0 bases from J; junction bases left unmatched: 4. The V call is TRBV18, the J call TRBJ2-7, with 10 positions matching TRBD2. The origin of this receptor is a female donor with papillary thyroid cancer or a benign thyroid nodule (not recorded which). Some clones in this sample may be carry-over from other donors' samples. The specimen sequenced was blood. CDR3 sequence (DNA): TGTGCCAGCTCAAAAGGACTAGCGGACTCCTACGAGCAGTACTTC. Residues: CASSKGLADSYEQYF.